The clone carrying this TCR beta chain showed up many times. Its cognate antigen is unknown. This record belongs to a study of regulatory T cells in long-lasting Graves disease. Study in general: Antithyroid drugs had been taken under 3 months by newly diagnosed Graves' patients. Study-level results: Persistent Graves' patients showed a TCR diversity that was lower than that of newly diagnosed ones.

This CDR3 is built from 16 residues. The germline CDR1 and CDR2 sequences are DFQATT and SNEGSKA (reference sequence). The ends lost 6 bases at V and 7 bases at J; junction bases unmatched: 16. Stated time point: newly diagnosed GD, antithyroid drugs for less than 3 months. RNA extracted from PBMCs served as the sequencing template. For TCR beta, libraries came from iRepertoire HTBI primers and Arm-PCR of CDR3 regions. TCRdb ran MiXCR on the multiplex PCR reads and lists one entry per CDR3 protein. This table holds roughly 420,000 distinct CDR3 sequences, 15% to 19% found once. This receptor was identified in a female donor with Graves disease. The sequences come from peripheral blood mononuclear cells (PBMCs), collected at new diagnosis, from a patient treated with antithyroid drugs. J is TRBJ2-2 and V is TRBV20-1, with 8 positions matching TRBD2. CDR3 protein: CSATPGVAGNHGELFF. CDR3 coding DNA: TGCAGTGCCACGCCCGGGGTAGCGGGGAATCACGGGGAGCTGTTTTTT.